This passage covers 25 T cell receptor beta chains from one sample sequenced in a study of patients and donors after allogeneic stem cell transplantation. Each CDR3 protein gets one entry after TCRdb re-called the RT-PCR reads with MiXCR. The sample holds some 150,000 distinct CDR3 sequences, approximately 37% seen once. Sample: blood, either unsorted or a sorted T cell fraction (not recorded which). These receptors were obtained from a human donor who was either an allogeneic HSCT recipient or a stem cell or donor lymphocyte infusion donor (not recorded which). It is not recorded whose cells these are; they may come from a transplant donor.

The chain joins TRBV3-1 to TRBJ1-1, with D unclear. The germline V gene encodes CDR1 LGHDT and CDR2 YNNKEL (reference sequence). The CDR3 has 13 residues. Trimming cost V 8 bases and J 1 base, with 11 bases left between them. CDR3 nucleotides: TGTGCCAGCCTAGGCCTTAGGAACACTGAAGCTTTCTTT. This gives the protein CASLGLRNTEAFF.

CDR3 DNA sequence: TGTGCCAGCAGCACATGGACAGGGGACCTGGAGCAGTACTTC. It codes for CASSTWTGDLEQYF. This rearrangement joins TRBV7-9 to TRBJ2-7; 9 bases match TRBD1. J was trimmed by 7 bases and V by 5 bases; bases with no gene match: 9. The germline V gene encodes CDR1 SEHNR and CDR2 FQNEAQ (reference sequence). This CDR3 has 14 amino acids.

This chain connects TRBV12-3 or TRBV12-4 to TRBJ1-2; 8 positions match TRBD1. After removal of 6 bases from V and 7 bases from J, the junction contained 7 bases not matched to a gene. This CDR3 has 13 amino acids. The CDR3 reads CASSPTGETGYTF. CDR3 in DNA: TGTGCCAGCAGCCCGACAGGGGAAACTGGCTACACCTTC.

About this clonotype: An end of the junction does not agree with germline; a read error may underlie this. The chain recombines TRBV7-9 with TRBJ1-3; D is perhaps TRBD1 (6 bases). This CDR3 contains 13 residues. In germline, CDR1 is SEHNR, CDR2 FQNEAQ (reference sequence). The DNA of the CDR3 is TGTGCCAGCAGCCCCTCGGACAGCCTTCTAATACATTTT. This encodes CASSPSDSLLIHF.

This clonotype was counted only a few times. The V and J genes are TRBV7-2 and TRBJ1-3; D remains unclear. Germline CDR1 is SGHTA and CDR2 is FQGNSA. There are 16 residues in the CDR3. The germline V and J ends were trimmed by 0 bases and 7 bases, with 16 bases remaining between them. The CDR3 protein is CASSLASFGARNTIYF. CDR3 sequence (DNA): TGTGCCAGCAGCTTAGCGTCATTTGGTGCGCGGAACACCATATATTTT.

This clonotype was counted a few times. CDR3 DNA sequence: TGTGCCAGCAAGGACCGAGACATACCCACCGGGGAGCTGTTTTTT. Protein product: CASKDRDIPTGELFF. The rearrangement joins TRBV9 to TRBJ2-2; D is uncertain. Germline V lookup: CDR1 SGDLS, CDR2 YYNGEE. The CDR3 extends over 15 amino acids. V lost 6 bases, J lost 4 bases, and 16 bases lay in between.

The chain uses TRBV7-3 and TRBJ2-1, with D uncertain. The CDR3 is 14 residues long. From germline, CDR1 is SGHTA and CDR2 FQGTGA. Trimming left V 5 bases short and J 3 bases short, with 11 bases between. CDR3 DNA: TGTGCCAGCAGCCCCCGGCCCAGCTACAATGAGCAGTTCTTC. It translates to CASSPRPSYNEQFF.

This rearrangement joins TRBV18 to TRBJ2-5; 7 bases are a match to TRBD1. The germline V gene has CDR1 KGHSH and CDR2 LQKENI. The CDR3 runs 16 residues. The J segment lost 2 bases and the V segment lost 3 bases, leaving 9 bases of the junction unmatched. The CDR3 DNA follows: TGTGCCAGCTCACCTCTTAGGGACAGTCGGCAAGAGACCCAGTACTTC. Translation: CASSPLRDSRQETQYF.

The chain uses TRBV6-5 and TRBJ1-3, with D unresolved. Germline assignment: CDR1 MNHEY and CDR2 SVGAGI. V was pared by 5 bases and J by 2 bases, with 13 bases between. The CDR3 has 15 residues. The CDR3 sequence is CASSQSSLPGNTIYF. Here the CDR3 DNA reads TGTGCCAGCAGTCAGAGCAGTCTCCCTGGAAACACCATATATTTT.

The rearrangement joins TRBV7-6 to TRBJ2-1, with 9 nucleotides matching TRBD1. The CDR3 is 15 residues long. Germline CDR1 is SGHVS and CDR2 is FNYEAQ. V was pared by 1 base and J by 8 bases, with 6 bases of the junction left unmatched. CDR3 DNA: TGTGCCAGCAGCTTAGGAACAGGGGGCAGGGATGAGCAGTTCTTC. This codes for CASSLGTGGRDEQFF.

The chain combines TRBV5-1 with TRBJ2-7; the D gene is possibly TRBD1 (6 bases). Germline V gene data show CDR1 as SGHRS and CDR2 as YFSETQ. The CDR3 runs to 17 residues. The V end lost 3 bases, the J end lost 2 bases, and 21 bases lay between the germline ends. CDR3 sequence reads: CASSSAYDRRNPYEQYF. CDR3 nucleotides: TGCGCCAGCAGCTCGGCATACGACAGGAGAAATCCCTACGAGCAGTACTTC.

The chain carries TRBV10-3 and TRBJ1-5; D unresolved. The CDR3 sequence is 15 residues long. CDR1 and CDR2 from the germline V gene are ENHRY and SYGVKD. V gave up 3 bases and J gave up 0 bases, with 9 bases separating them. The CDR3 DNA reads as TGTGCCATCAGTGACCGAGGGAATAGCAATCAGCCCCAGCATTTT. It is translated as CAISDRGNSNQPQHF.

This clonotype has just a few counts. The gene calls are TRBV7-9 and TRBJ1-2; 8 bases are shared with TRBD1. Germline V gene sequence: CDR1 SEHNR, CDR2 FQNEAQ (reference sequence). J lost 8 bases, V lost 2 bases, and 7 bases had no gene match. The CDR3 sequence is 14 residues long. The DNA of the CDR3 is TGTGCCAGCAGCTTAACCGGACAGGGATACGGCTACACCTTC. Protein: CASSLTGQGYGYTF. Full variable domain (missing parts from reference TRBV7-9 and TRBJ1-2): DTGVSQNPRHKITKRGQNVTFRCDPISEHNRLYWYRQTLGQGPEFLTYFQNEAQLEKSRLLSDRFSAERPKGSFSTLEIQRTEQGDSAMYLCASSLTGQGYGYTFGSGTRLTVV.

The chain carries TRBV10-3 and TRBJ2-3; the D call may be TRBD1 or TRBD2 (5 bases each). Germline V gene sequence: CDR1 ENHRY, CDR2 SYGVKD. The CDR3 covers 15 residues. Trimming cost V 10 bases and J 0 bases, with 17 bases left between them. CDR3 sequence (DNA): TGTGCCACCTGGGGCACCCGAGGGAGCACAGATACGCAGTATTTT. The encoded protein is CATWGTRGSTDTQYF.

The chain has TRBV9 and TRBJ1-4; D unclear. Germline V CDR1 and CDR2: SGDLS, YYNGEE. CDR3 length: 15 residues. The V gene lost 0 bases and the J gene lost 7 bases, with 13 bases spanning the gap. The CDR3 sequence is CASSVVGRPGEKLFF. The CDR3 bases are TGTGCCAGCAGCGTAGTAGGCAGGCCCGGTGAAAAACTGTTTTTT.

This clonotype appeared many times. V gene TRBV28 combines with J gene TRBJ2-3, with D maybe TRBD2 (6 bases). CDR3 size: 11 residues. Germline CDR1 MDHEN, CDR2 SYDVKM. V was cut by 8 bases and J by 4 bases, with 7 bases left in between. DNA for the CDR3: TGTGCCAGCCGCGGGGCAGATACGCAGTATTTT. It is translated as CASRGADTQYF.

The chain uses TRBV20-1 and TRBJ2-1; 15 nucleotides align to TRBD2. CDR3 length: 16 residues. Trimming cost V 7 bases and J 5 bases; bases outside gene matches: 9. CDR1 DFQATT and CDR2 SNEGSKA come from the germline V gene (reference sequence). The DNA for the CDR3 is TGCAGTGGTACCAGGGGGACTAGCGGGAGGAACAATGAGCAGTTCTTC. Translation gives CSGTRGTSGRNNEQFF.

The chain links TRBV7-9 to TRBJ2-1; no definite D call. CDR1 and CDR2 (germline): SEHNR, FQNEAQ (reference sequence). V was shortened by 1 base and J by 13 bases, with 14 bases between the two germline ends. This CDR3 has 13 residues. The CDR3 sequence is CASSLGPIREQFF. The CDR3 nucleotides read TGTGCCAGCAGCTTAGGACCGATTAGGGAACAGTTCTTC.

The chain combines TRBV29-1 with TRBJ2-5; D call uncertain. The CDR3 has 11 amino acids. CDR1 is SQVTM and CDR2 is ANQGSEA in the germline V gene. Between the trimmed V and J ends, which lost 3 bases and 4 bases, there was a span of 6 bases. The chain's CDR3 is CSVEDGETQYF. DNA of the CDR3: TGCAGCGTTGAGGATGGAGAGACCCAGTACTTC.

This clonotype was found a few times. The chain joins TRBV27 to TRBJ1-5; D call uncertain. Germline V CDR1 and CDR2: MNHEY, SMNVEV (reference sequence). Trimming shortened V by 0 bases and J by 0 bases, and 9 bases separated the two germline ends. CDR3 length: 16 residues. DNA for the CDR3: TGTGCCAGCAGTTTATCCGGAGTCCCTAGCAATCAGCCCCAGCATTTT. It translates to CASSLSGVPSNQPQHF.

A few counts support this clonotype. The J gene is TRBJ1-5, the V gene TRBV28; D might be TRBD1 (6 bases). CDR3 length: 13 amino acids. CDR1 and CDR2 from the germline V gene are MDHEN and SYDVKM. V lost 4 bases, J lost 7 bases, and 11 bases lay in between. CDR3 DNA sequence: TGTGCCAGCAGTTCCACTACAGGGCAGCCCCAGCATTTT. Translated, it gives CASSSTTGQPQHF.

This chain joins TRBV20-1 and TRBJ1-1; 7 positions match TRBD1. CDR1 DFQATT and CDR2 SNEGSKA come from the germline V gene (reference sequence). The J segment lost 0 bases and the V segment lost 5 bases, leaving 6 bases of the junction unmatched. This CDR3 is built from 14 residues. CDR3 sequence (DNA): TGCAGTGCTCCCCGGGGACAGCTGAACACTGAAGCTTTCTTT. Translating it yields CSAPRGQLNTEAFF.

Only a few counts were recorded for this clonotype. J is TRBJ1-2 and V is TRBV18; possible D gene TRBD1, 6 bases. The CDR3 runs 14 residues. With 6 bases removed from V and 3 bases from J, the gap between germline ends came to 14 bases. Germline V gene data show CDR1 as KGHSH and CDR2 as LQKENI. As DNA, the CDR3 is TGTGCCAGCTCCACAACGGGGGCAGACTATGGCTACACCTTC. This encodes CASSTTGADYGYTF.

In regard to this clonotype: One end of the junction varies from germline; a read error may be responsible. The V call is TRBV7-8, the J call TRBJ1-1; D unresolved. This CDR3 comprises 13 residues. Looked up from germline, CDR1 is SGHVS and CDR2 is FQNEAQ. The CDR3 DNA sequence: TGTGCCAGCATCTCGACCACGAACGCTGAAGCTTTCTTT. Residues: CASISTTNAEAFF.

This clonotype was observed a few times. The CDR3 bases are TGCAGTGCTATTTCACGTGGCTACGGTGCTTTCTTT. Its protein is CSAISRGYGAFF. J is TRBJ1-1 and V is TRBV20-1; D unclear. Germline V gives CDR1 DFQATT, CDR2 SNEGSKA (reference sequence). The CDR3 consists of 12 residues. V was clipped by 4 bases and J by 11 bases, with 17 bases between them.